This TCR beta chain was identified in a study of glioma-infiltrating T cells. Using RNA template, CDR3s of TCR alpha and beta were amplified with iRepertoire arm-PCR. Tissue mRNA or PBMC total RNA, roughly 100-400 ng, went into one-step reverse transcription and amplification. TCRdb recomputed calls from the multiplex PCR reads with MiXCR, one row per CDR3 protein. The repertoire holds fewer than 250,000 distinct CDR3 sequences, with 30% to 40% as singletons. J lost 1 base, V lost 1 base, and 2 bases had no gene match. CDR3 length: 15 residues. CDR1 and CDR2 (germline): MNHNS, SASEGT. Sequenced input: glioma tissue, nonneoplastic brain tissue, or PBMCs (not recorded which). The rearrangement uses TRBV6-1 and TRBJ2-7; 9 bases line up with TRBD2. This clonotype originated in a human donor with low-grade glioma or glioblastoma, undergoing nonglioma brain surgery, or in good health (not recorded which). Here the CDR3 DNA reads TGTGCCAGCAGTGAAGAACTAGCGGGTTCCTACGAGCAGTACTTC. It translates to CASSEELAGSYEQYF.